This entry features one T cell receptor beta chain sequence. Primers: 60 Vbeta forward and 13 Jbeta reverse. TCRdb's table, derived via immunoSEQ multiplex PCR, lists solely in-frame clones and lacks some. The data hold 150,000 to 200,000 clones, with just under 80% observed a single time. Trimming stripped 3 bases from V and 0 bases from J, with 10 bases between. Germline V gives CDR1 PRHDT, CDR2 FYEKMQ (reference sequence). This CDR3 region has 15 residues. The sample is drawn from a study of cytomegalovirus exposure and HLA in healthy donors. Sample: PBMCs. V usage is TRBV13 and J usage is TRBJ2-3; D is undetermined. The clonotype originates from a woman in her twenties or thirties in good health and CMV-seropositive. The CDR3 nucleotides read TGTGCCAGCAGCTTGGGCAGGCCAAGCACAGATACGCAGTATTTT. This encodes CASSLGRPSTDTQYF.